A selection of T cell receptor beta chains follows, all from one sample in a study of shared clonotypes between healthy human individuals. Libraries were prepared by immunoSEQ multiplex PCR; TCRdb keeps only in-frame clonotypes and omits some of them. The sample has about 510,000 clones, almost 80% seen once. Sequencing was carried out using PBMCs. All receptors derive from a middle-aged woman in good health. Some clones in this sample may be carry-over from other donors' samples. Both conserved end residues are part of each CDR3. The D gene is left open where the match is weak. Rows give clone size only sometimes, using once, few, many, or a class for an expanded clone.

CDR3 length | D gene | J gene | clone size | V gene | CDR3 protein | CDR3 DNA
11 | . | TRBJ2-7 | . | TRBV2 | CASSVTYEQYF | TGTGCCAGCAGTGTGACCTACGAGCAGTACTTC
12 | TRBD1 | TRBJ1-5 | . | TRBV7-8 | CASSSSTGSQHF | TGTGCCAGCAGCTCCTCGACAGGGTCCCAGCATTTT
14 | TRBD2 | TRBJ2-3 | . | TRBV5-6 | CASSLLAGADTQYF | TGTGCCAGCAGCTTGTTAGCGGGTGCAGATACGCAGTATTTT
15 | . | TRBJ2-7 | . | TRBV19 | CASSMGTEIIYEQYF | TGTGCCAGTAGTATGGGAACAGAGATAATCTACGAGCAGTACTTC
15 | . | TRBJ2-6 | . | TRBV16 | CASSQQSSGANVLTF | TGTGCCAGCAGCCAACAGAGCTCTGGGGCCAACGTCCTGACTTTC
12 | . | TRBJ2-7 | . | TRBV5-1 | CASSQDPSEQYF | TGCGCCAGCAGCCAGGATCCCTCCGAGCAGTACTTC
14 | . | TRBJ2-7 | . | TRBV11-2 | CASSRAGSSYEQYF | TGTGCCAGCAGCCGGGCGGGGAGTTCCTACGAGCAGTACTTC
11 | . | TRBJ1-1 | . | TRBV5-1 | CASSSNTEAFF | TGCGCCAGCAGCTCGAACACTGAAGCTTTCTTT
14 | TRBD1 | TRBJ2-7 | . | TRBV5-1 | CASSRGQGAHEQYF | TGCGCCAGCAGCAGGGGACAGGGTGCGCACGAGCAGTACTTC
14 | . | TRBJ2-3 | few | TRBV11-3 | CASSLGQNTDTQYF | TGTGCCAGCAGCCTAGGACAGAACACAGATACGCAGTATTTT
15 | . | TRBJ1-3 | . | TRBV4-2 | CASSQEGYSGNTIYF | TGTGCCAGCAGCCAGGAGGGGTACTCTGGAAACACCATATATTTT
15 | TRBD2 | TRBJ2-1 | . | TRBV2 | CASSAGTSGNNEQFF | TGTGCCAGCAGTGCCGGGACTAGCGGGAACAATGAGCAGTTCTTC
15 | TRBD1 | TRBJ2-7 | . | TRBV25-1 | CASSEPGGAVHEQYF | TGTGCCAGCAGTGAACCAGGGGGCGCGGTCCACGAGCAGTACTTC
15 | . | TRBJ2-7 | few | TRBV2 | CASSDFSRNPYEQYF | TGTGCCAGCAGTGATTTCAGCCGTAATCCCTACGAGCAGTACTTC
19 | TRBD1 | TRBJ2-7 | . | TRBV7-9 | CASSLAVGTGGLGSYEQYF | TGTGCCAGCAGCTTAGCGGTGGGGACAGGGGGACTGGGGTCCTACGAGCAGTACTTC
15 | . | TRBJ2-7 | . | TRBV11-2 | CASSLDQRIPYEQYF | TGTGCCAGCAGCTTAGACCAGCGGATACCCTACGAGCAGTACTTC
15 | . | TRBJ1-5 | . | TRBV27 | CASDGRDVFHQPQHF | TGTGCCAGTGACGGGAGAGACGTATTCCATCAGCCCCAGCATTTT
14 | . | TRBJ1-4 | . | TRBV5-1 | CASSSGTLNEKLFF | TGCGCCAGCAGCTCAGGGACCCTTAATGAAAAACTGTTTTTT